Listed here are 21 T cell receptor beta chains from one sample, sequenced in a study of OX40 agonist ivuxolimab in advanced cancers. Clones were read by immunoSEQ multiplex PCR, and TCRdb kept only the in-frame ones, dropping some. The sample lists 60,000 or so clones, 85% to 90% occurring once. The specimen was CD4+ or CD8+ T cells sorted from blood, collected in a trial of the OX40 agonist ivuxolimab. Receptor source: an adult with an advanced solid tumor such as melanoma, head and neck, liver or kidney cancer.

This clone was detected once. The chain combines TRBV5-1 with TRBJ2-1, with a tentative D call TRBD1 (6 bases). Germline CDR1 and CDR2: SGHRS and YFSETQ. V was clipped by 4 bases and J by 2 bases, with 10 bases between them. CDR3 length: 14 amino acids. The CDR3 region has the DNA TGCGCCAGCAGCCTGGACAGAACCTACAATGAGCAGTTCTTC. It codes for CASSLDRTYNEQFF.

The J gene is TRBJ1-1, the V gene TRBV10-2, with D hard to call. With 0 bases removed from V and 4 bases from J, the gap between germline ends came to 3 bases. Germline CDR1 WSHSY, CDR2 SAAADI. The CDR3 sequence is 12 residues long. Written as DNA, the CDR3 is TGCGCCAGCAGTGAGTCGGGCACTGAAGCTTTCTTT. This encodes CASSESGTEAFF.

The CDR3 reads CASSARTGGPQHF. The CDR3 DNA sequence: TGTGCCAGCAGTGCGCGGACCGGCGGGCCCCAGCATTTT. The V call is TRBV28, the J call TRBJ1-5, with no clear D. With 5 bases removed from V and 9 bases from J, the gap between germline ends came to 14 bases. The CDR3 length is 13 residues. Looked up from germline, CDR1 is MDHEN and CDR2 is SYDVKM. Full variable domain (rest looked up from reference TRBV28 and TRBJ1-5): DVKVTQSSRYLVKRTGEKVFLECVQDMDHENMFWYRQDPGLGLRLIYFSYDVKMKEKGDIPEGYSVSREKKERFSLILESASTNQTSMYLCASSARTGGPQHFGDGTRLSIL.

The chain employs TRBV27 and TRBJ1-6, with a possible D match to TRBD1 (5 bases). The CDR3 runs to 11 residues. Germline V gene sequence: CDR1 MNHEY, CDR2 SMNVEV (reference sequence). Between the trimmed V and J ends, which lost 5 bases and 14 bases, there was a span of 10 bases. CDR3 sequence: CASSQGRSLHF. The CDR3 DNA follows: TGTGCCAGCAGTCAGGGACGGTCCCTCCACTTT.

V and J are TRBV7-9 and TRBJ2-3; the D is unclear. Trimming stripped 6 bases from V and 0 bases from J, with 7 bases between. CDR3 size: 13 residues. Looked up from germline, CDR1 is SEHNR and CDR2 is FQNEAQ (reference sequence). The CDR3: CASRVTSTDTQYF. DNA of the CDR3: TGTGCCAGCAGGGTGACTAGCACAGATACGCAGTATTTT.

The gene calls are TRBV7-2 and TRBJ2-7, with unresolved D. The germline V gene encodes CDR1 SGHTA and CDR2 FQGNSA. Trimming removed 1 base from V and 0 bases from J, with 4 bases in between. The CDR3 loop spans 13 amino acids. The CDR3 DNA reads as TGTGCCAGCAGCTTAGAAAACTCCTACGAGCAGTACTTC. This sequence encodes CASSLENSYEQYF.

The chain has TRBV9 and TRBJ2-3; maybe TRBD2 (6 bases). In germline, CDR1 is SGDLS, CDR2 YYNGEE. Trimming shortened V by 3 bases and J by 6 bases, and 14 bases separated the two germline ends. This CDR3 region has 14 residues. DNA for the CDR3: TGTGCCAGCAGCGATTGGGGCGGGGTGGATACGCAGTATTTT. Translated: CASSDWGGVDTQYF.

The chain is built from TRBV19 and TRBJ2-5; D unclear. V lost 4 bases, J lost 1 base, and 16 bases lay in between. CDR3 length equals 16 residues. Per germline, CDR1 LNHDA and CDR2 SQIVND (reference sequence). The CDR3 nucleotides read TGTGCCAGTAGTACCGCCCAGCAACATACCCAAGAGACCCAGTACTTC. It is translated as CASSTAQQHTQETQYF. The whole variable domain, remainder taken from reference TRBV19 and TRBJ2-5, is DGGITQSPKYLFRKEGQNVTLSCEQNLNHDAMYWYRQDPGQGLRLIYYSQIVNDFQKGDIAEGYSVSREKKESFPLTVTSAQKNPTAFYLCASSTAQQHTQETQYFGPGTRLLVL.

The rearrangement uses TRBV6-1 and TRBJ2-7, with 7 bases matching TRBD1. Per the germline V gene, CDR1 is MNHNS and CDR2 is SASEGT. The CDR3 extends over 14 amino acids. V lost 4 bases to trimming and J lost 1 base; unmatched junction nucleotides: 4. The CDR3 bases are TGTGCCAGCAGTGTGGAACAGGGGTCCTACGAGCAGTACTTC. This encodes CASSVEQGSYEQYF.

Worth noting for this clone: The junction departs from the called germline gene at one end, perhaps through a read error. The chain uses TRBV27 and TRBJ2-2, with 10 bases matching TRBD2. The CDR3 runs to 11 residues. Germline assignment: CDR1 MNHEY and CDR2 SMNVEV (reference sequence). The CDR3 loop is CASRERGGLFF. Written as DNA, the CDR3 is TGTGCCAGCAGGGAGCGGGGGGGGCTGTTTTTT.

The genes are TRBV5-6 and TRBJ2-3; possibly TRBD2 for D (6 bases). The V end lost 2 bases, the J end lost 5 bases, and 18 bases lay between the germline ends. The CDR3 extends over 16 amino acids. CDR1 is SGHDT and CDR2 is YYEEEE in the germline V gene. This CDR3 is CASSFEGLGGKDTQYF. In DNA form, the CDR3 reads TGTGCCAGCAGCTTCGAGGGCTTAGGAGGGAAAGATACGCAGTATTTT.

The chain is built from TRBV30 and TRBJ2-5, with TRBD2 matching over 9 bases. Looked up from germline, CDR1 is GTSNPN and CDR2 is SVGIG (reference sequence). Unmatched junction bases numbered 4, after V lost 1 base and J lost 4 bases. CDR3 length: 14 amino acids. The CDR3 protein is CAWSEAGGGETQYF. CDR3 DNA: TGTGCCTGGAGTGAAGCGGGAGGCGGAGAGACCCAGTACTTC.

This rearrangement joins TRBV5-1 to TRBJ2-3, with a weak D call TRBD1 (5 bases). Trimming removed 3 bases from V and 1 base from J, with 12 bases in between. CDR1 and CDR2 from the germline V gene are SGHRS and YFSETQ. CDR3 length: 15 residues. The CDR3 DNA follows: TGCGCCAGCAGCTCCCCAGACAGAGGCACAGATACGCAGTATTTT. It yields the protein CASSSPDRGTDTQYF.

This rearrangement joins TRBV5-1 to TRBJ1-2; TRBD1 matches 10 bases. The CDR3 totals 16 residues. V shed 3 bases, J shed 4 bases, and the junction held 9 bases outside the gene matches. Germline V gene lookup returns CDR1 SGHRS and CDR2 YFSETQ. CDR3 sequence (DNA): TGCGCCAGCAGCTCAAACCGGGACAGGGGTGGCTATGGCTACACCTTC. Its protein is CASSSNRDRGGYGYTF.

The CDR3 loop reads CASSLGRGAPGELFF. CDR3 bases: TGTGCCAGCAGCTTGGGCAGGGGCGCCCCCGGGGAGCTGTTTTTT. The J gene is TRBJ2-2, the V gene TRBV7-6; a possible D gene is TRBD1 (6 bases). The CDR3 covers 15 residues. The V gene lost 3 bases and the J gene lost 6 bases, with 14 bases spanning the gap. CDR1 is SGHVS, CDR2 FNYEAQ, per germline.

This rearrangement joins TRBV18 to TRBJ2-7; 7 bases align to TRBD1. CDR1 is KGHSH and CDR2 is LQKENI in the germline V gene. With V trimmed by 2 bases and J by 2 bases, 15 bases remained unmatched. The CDR3 spans 18 residues. This chain's CDR3 is CASSPWGSGGHPTYEQYF. DNA of the CDR3: TGTGCCAGCTCACCATGGGGTTCAGGGGGACATCCCACCTACGAGCAGTACTTC.

The genes are TRBV6-5 and TRBJ1-5; D not certain. Germline values: CDR1 MNHEY, CDR2 SVGAGI. The V end lost 2 bases, the J end lost 7 bases, and 9 bases lay between the germline ends. The CDR3 runs 13 residues. CDR3 nucleotides: TGTGCCAGCAGTTACGGGTGGGAGCAGCCCCAGCATTTT. Encoded protein: CASSYGWEQPQHF.

V usage is TRBV27 and J usage is TRBJ2-7; D may be TRBD1 (5 bases). Germline assignment: CDR1 MNHEY and CDR2 SMNVEV (reference sequence). The CDR3 is 14 amino acids. V gave up 5 bases and J gave up 4 bases, with 15 bases separating them. Here the CDR3 reads CASSPQGLGYEQYF. The CDR3 DNA is TGTGCCAGCAGTCCTCAGGGTCTCGGGTACGAGCAGTACTTC.

The chain joins TRBV27 to TRBJ2-3; the D gene is possibly TRBD2 (5 bases). This CDR3 is built from 14 residues. The V end lost 0 bases, the J end lost 6 bases, and 10 bases lay between the germline ends. The germline V gene has CDR1 MNHEY and CDR2 SMNVEV (reference sequence). The DNA for the CDR3 is TGTGCCAGCAGTTTATCTCGGGGTCGGGATACGCAGTATTTT. Protein product: CASSLSRGRDTQYF.

The CDR3 DNA reads as TGTGCCAGCAGTGGACAGTATTACAATGAGCAGTTCTTC. The encoded protein is CASSGQYYNEQFF. The genes are TRBV6-1 and TRBJ2-1, with D tentatively TRBD1 (5 bases). Between the trimmed V and J ends, which lost 4 bases and 4 bases, there was a span of 8 bases. Germline V CDR1 and CDR2: MNHNS, SASEGT. The CDR3 is 13 amino acids.

This chain joins TRBV27 and TRBJ2-7; perhaps TRBD2 as D (5 bases). Trimming took off 7 bases at V and 5 bases at J, with 21 bases between the two ends. Germline V gene sequence: CDR1 MNHEY, CDR2 SMNVEV (reference sequence). This CDR3 is built from 15 residues. The CDR3 nucleotides are TGTGCCAGCACCTCGTACCGGGGTCGACCCCACGAGCAGTACTTC. Residues: CASTSYRGRPHEQYF.